A selection of T cell receptor beta chains follows, all from one sample in a study of CD8 T cells in Susac syndrome. TCRdb reprocessed the immunoSEQ multiplex PCR reads via MiXCR and lists one record per CDR3 protein. This table holds about 300,000 distinct CDR3 sequences, approximately 90% found once. Material: CD8+ T cells from PBMCs. These TCRs come from a human donor with multiple sclerosis. Each CDR3 is given with its conserved first and last residue. D genes are given only for firm matches. For some rows the clone size is stated as once, few or many, or as a class when expanded; others skip it.

d_gene	j_gene	v_gene	abundance	CDR3aa	CDR3nt
TRBD2	TRBJ2-7	TRBV13	.	CASSYKGLAGVEQYF	TGTGCCAGCAGCTACAAGGGACTAGCGGGAGTCGAGCAGTACTTC
TRBD2	TRBJ2-1	TRBV6-2/TRBV6-3	.	CASSQREIYEQFF	TGTGCCTCCAGCCAGCGGGAGATCTATGAGCAGTTCTTC
.	TRBJ2-7	TRBV5-1	.	CASSLEVSDSSYEQYF	TGCGCCAGCAGCTTGGAGGTTTCCGACAGCTCCTACGAGCAGTACTTC
.	TRBJ1-1	TRBV3-1	.	CASSRGPGGTTEAFF	TGTGCCAGCAGCCGAGGACCGGGGGGGACCACTGAAGCTTTCTTT
.	TRBJ2-7	TRBV4-3	.	CASSQGIGIDEQYF	TGCGCCAGCAGCCAAGGGATTGGGATCGACGAGCAGTACTTC
.	TRBJ1-1	TRBV5-1	.	CASSEFRNTEAFF	TGCGCCAGCAGCGAGTTCCGAAACACTGAAGCTTTCTTT
.	TRBJ2-7	TRBV19	.	CASSYSGVNEQYF	TGTGCCAGTAGTTATTCAGGGGTCAACGAGCAGTACTTC
TRBD2	TRBJ2-1	TRBV29-1	.	CSVDSIAGRSYNEQFF	TGCAGCGTTGACTCGATAGCGGGGAGGTCCTACAATGAGCAGTTCTTC
.	TRBJ2-7	TRBV20-1	once	CSARDPKGSSYEQYF	TGCAGTGCTAGAGACCCGAAAGGGAGCTCCTACGAGCAGTACTTC
.	TRBJ2-7	TRBV14	.	CASSLGAVETGTPSYEQYF	TGTGCCAGCAGCCTCGGGGCGGTTGAGACCGGGACACCTTCCTACGAGCAGTACTTC
.	TRBJ2-7	TRBV6-4	.	CASSRARNPYEQYF	TGTGCCAGCAGTCGGGCTAGAAATCCCTACGAGCAGTACTTC
TRBD2	TRBJ2-7	TRBV29-1	few	CSVVLAGGPVTAYEQYF	TGCAGCGTTGTCCTAGCGGGAGGGCCGGTGACGGCCTACGAGCAGTACTTC
TRBD1	TRBJ1-2	TRBV5-4	.	CASSASWGQLDYGYTF	TGTGCCAGCAGCGCCTCTTGGGGACAGCTAGACTATGGCTACACCTTC
TRBD1	TRBJ2-7	TRBV4-3	.	CASSQGTGEVYEQYF	TGCGCCAGCAGCCAGGGGACAGGGGAGGTCTACGAGCAGTACTTC
.	TRBJ2-2	TRBV29-1	.	CSVVVGDTGELFF	TGCAGCGTTGTGGTCGGGGACACCGGGGAGCTGTTTTTT
.	TRBJ1-1	TRBV7-2	.	CASSPGAGGAEAFF	TGTGCCAGCAGCCCAGGGGCAGGAGGGGCTGAAGCTTTCTTT
.	TRBJ1-1	TRBV6-1	.	CASSRRNTEAFF	TGTGCCAGCAGTAGGAGGAACACTGAAGCTTTCTTT
.	TRBJ1-6	TRBV5-4	.	CASSLEGGGSPLHF	TGTGCCAGCAGCTTGGAGGGGGGAGGCTCACCCCTCCACTTT
.	TRBJ2-3	TRBV9	.	CASSVAGSTDTQYF	TGTGCCAGCAGCGTAGCGGGTAGCACAGATACGCAGTATTTT
.	TRBJ2-3	TRBV6-5	.	CASRGPDTQYF	TGTGCCAGCAGAGGGCCAGATACGCAGTATTTT
.	TRBJ2-1	TRBV11-3	.	CASSLGRPGVLSYNEQFF	TGTGCCAGCAGCTTAGGTCGCCCGGGGGTCCTCTCCTACAATGAGCAGTTCTTC
TRBD2	TRBJ2-3	TRBV12-3/TRBV12-4	.	CASRGGGAVEQYF	TGTGCCAGCAGAGGCGGGGGGGCTGTCGAGCAGTATTTT
.	TRBJ1-6	TRBV7-2	.	CASSLAGPPSRSYNSPLHF	TGTGCCAGCAGCTTGGCCGGGCCCCCATCTCGCTCCTATAATTCACCCCTCCACTTT
.	TRBJ2-2	TRBV4-3	once	CASSQDGMGATTNTGELFF	TGCGCCAGCAGCCAAGATGGGATGGGCGCCACAACGAACACCGGGGAGCTGTTTTTT
.	TRBJ1-2	TRBV6-1	.	CTSSEIGRDGYTF	TGTACCAGCAGTGAAATCGGAAGGGATGGCTACACCTTC
.	TRBJ2-7	TRBV30	.	CAWGTSLHEQYF	TGTGCCTGGGGCACTAGTCTCCACGAGCAGTACTTC
.	TRBJ2-6	TRBV7-8	.	CASSFGGRTLSGANVLTF	TGTGCCAGCAGCTTTGGGGGGCGGACCCTCTCTGGGGCCAACGTCCTGACTTTC
.	TRBJ2-1	TRBV5-4	.	CASSSRDISYDEQFF	TGTGCCAGCAGCTCTAGGGACATTAGTTACGATGAGCAGTTCTTC
.	TRBJ2-3	TRBV28	.	CASLGGVARTTQYF	TGTGCCAGCCTCGGAGGGGTAGCAAGAACTACGCAGTATTTT
TRBD2	TRBJ2-3	TRBV12-3/TRBV12-4	.	CASTGSSGASTDTQYF	TGTGCCAGCACGGGGTCTAGCGGGGCTAGCACAGATACGCAGTATTTT
.	TRBJ2-3	TRBV12-5	.	CASGLVLGGTDTQYF	TGTGCTAGTGGTTTGGTCCTAGGGGGCACAGATACGCAGTATTTT